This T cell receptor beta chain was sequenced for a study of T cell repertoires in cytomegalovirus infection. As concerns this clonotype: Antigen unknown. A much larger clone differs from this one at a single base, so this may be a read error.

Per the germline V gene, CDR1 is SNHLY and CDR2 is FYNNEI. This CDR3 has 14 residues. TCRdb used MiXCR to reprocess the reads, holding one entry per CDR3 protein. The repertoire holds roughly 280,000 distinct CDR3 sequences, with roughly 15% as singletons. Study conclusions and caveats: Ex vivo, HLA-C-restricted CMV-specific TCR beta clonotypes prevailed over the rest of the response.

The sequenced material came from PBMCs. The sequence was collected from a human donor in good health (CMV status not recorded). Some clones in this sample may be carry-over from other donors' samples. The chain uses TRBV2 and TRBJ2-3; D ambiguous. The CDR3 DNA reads TGTGACAGCAGACCCGCCGGGCGCACAGATACGCAGTATTTT. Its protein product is CDSRPAGRTDTQYF.